This T cell receptor beta chain originates from a study of OX40 agonist ivuxolimab in advanced cancers. As for the study in general: Therapy given before enrollment (anti-PD-1, anti-PD-L1 or anti-CTLA-4) was allowed, and over 35% had some. Regarding the study as a whole: At 0.1 to 3.0 mg/kg, clonal expansion of CD4+ and CD8+ blood T cells had occurred by week 6. Several nonresponders also turned out to have low normalized T-cell clonal expansion. Clonal expansion in partial responders at 0.1-3.0 mg/kg ranked among the lowest.

The CDR3 sequence is 15 residues long. Trimming took off 7 bases at V and 10 bases at J, with 22 bases between the two ends. Points on this clone: Its matching antigen is unknown.

Data came from immunoSEQ multiplex PCR; TCRdb stores just in-frame clones and leaves some out. Of 78,000 or so clones in the sample, around nine tenths were seen once. This clonotype originated in an adult with an advanced solid tumor such as melanoma, head and neck, liver or kidney cancer. This specimen was CD4+ or CD8+ T cells sorted from blood, taken in a trial of the OX40 agonist ivuxolimab. V is TRBV6-7 and J is TRBJ1-4; D not resolved. TRBV6-7 is treated as an ORF (open reading frame) with a function not yet certain. CDR3 nucleotides: TGTGCCAGCACCTCAAGGACGGTTCCAAGAGGAAAACTGTTTTTT. Its protein is CASTSRTVPRGKLFF.